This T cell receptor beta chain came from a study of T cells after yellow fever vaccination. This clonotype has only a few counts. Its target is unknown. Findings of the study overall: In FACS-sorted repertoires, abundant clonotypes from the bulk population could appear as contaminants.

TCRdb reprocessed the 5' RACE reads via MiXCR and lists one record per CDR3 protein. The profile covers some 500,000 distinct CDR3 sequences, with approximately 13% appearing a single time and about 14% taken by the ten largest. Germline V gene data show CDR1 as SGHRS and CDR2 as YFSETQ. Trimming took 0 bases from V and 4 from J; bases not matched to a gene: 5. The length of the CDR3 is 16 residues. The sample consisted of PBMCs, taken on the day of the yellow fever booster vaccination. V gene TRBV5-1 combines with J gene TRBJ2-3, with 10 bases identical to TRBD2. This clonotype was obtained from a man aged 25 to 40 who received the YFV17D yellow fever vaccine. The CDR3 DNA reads TGCGCCAGCAGCTTGGGCTCTAGCGGGAGTGCAGATACGCAGTATTTT. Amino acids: CASSLGSSGSADTQYF.